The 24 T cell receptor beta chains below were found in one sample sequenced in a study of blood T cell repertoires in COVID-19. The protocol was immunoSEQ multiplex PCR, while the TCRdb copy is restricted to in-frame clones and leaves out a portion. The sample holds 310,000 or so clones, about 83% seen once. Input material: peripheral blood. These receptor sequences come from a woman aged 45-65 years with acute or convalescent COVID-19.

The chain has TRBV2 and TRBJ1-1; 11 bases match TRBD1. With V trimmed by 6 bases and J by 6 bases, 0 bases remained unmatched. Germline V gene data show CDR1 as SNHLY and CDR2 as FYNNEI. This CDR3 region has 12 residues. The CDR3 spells CASRDRGPEAFF. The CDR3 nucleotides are TGTGCCAGCAGGGACAGGGGGCCTGAAGCTTTCTTT. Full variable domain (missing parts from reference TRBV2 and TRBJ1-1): EPEVTQTPSHQVTQMGQEVILRCVPISNHLYFYWYRQILGQKVEFLVSFYNNEISEKSEIFDDQFSVERPDGSNFTLKIRSTKLEDSAMYFCASRDRGPEAFFGQGTRLTVV.

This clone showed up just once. Written as DNA, the CDR3 is TGTGCCAGCAGAGGGACAGGGAATATGCAGCCCCAGCATTTT. Translation: CASRGTGNMQPQHF. The V gene is TRBV6-5, the J gene TRBJ1-5; 9 nucleotides match TRBD1. The CDR3 consists of 14 residues. CDR1 is MNHEY, CDR2 SVGAGI, per germline. V lost 6 bases, J lost 7 bases, and 7 bases stayed unmatched.

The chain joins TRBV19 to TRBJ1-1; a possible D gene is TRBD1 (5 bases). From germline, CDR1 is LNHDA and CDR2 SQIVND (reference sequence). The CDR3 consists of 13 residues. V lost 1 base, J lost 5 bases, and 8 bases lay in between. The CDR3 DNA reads TGTGCCAGTAGTATAGCAGGGCGTACTGAAGCTTTCTTT. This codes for CASSIAGRTEAFF.

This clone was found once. The CDR3 loop is CSVVSRANVLTF. The CDR3, as DNA: TGCAGCGTTGTGTCCAGGGCCAACGTCCTGACTTTC. The rearrangement joins TRBV29-1 to TRBJ2-6; D ambiguous. The CDR3 length is 12 residues. V lost 4 bases and J 5 bases, leaving 6 bases between the germline ends. CDR1 and CDR2 (germline): SQVTM, ANQGSEA.

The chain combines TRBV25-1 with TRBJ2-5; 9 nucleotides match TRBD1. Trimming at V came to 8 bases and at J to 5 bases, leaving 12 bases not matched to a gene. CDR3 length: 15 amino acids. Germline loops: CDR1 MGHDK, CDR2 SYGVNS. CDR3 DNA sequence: TGTGCCAGCTCACAGGGGGCAGGGGTTACGGAGACCCAGTACTTC. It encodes CASSQGAGVTETQYF.

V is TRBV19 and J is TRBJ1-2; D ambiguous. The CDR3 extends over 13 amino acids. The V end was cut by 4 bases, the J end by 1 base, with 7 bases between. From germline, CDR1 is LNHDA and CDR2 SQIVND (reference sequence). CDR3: CASSRLINYGYTF. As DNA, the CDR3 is TGTGCCAGTAGTAGACTGATTAACTATGGCTACACCTTC.

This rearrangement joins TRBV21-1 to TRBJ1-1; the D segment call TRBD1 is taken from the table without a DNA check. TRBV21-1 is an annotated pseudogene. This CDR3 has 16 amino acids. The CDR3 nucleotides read TGTGCCAGCAGCAAAATGGACAGCCTTATGAACACTGAAGCTTTCTTT. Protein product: CASSKMDSLMNTEAFF.

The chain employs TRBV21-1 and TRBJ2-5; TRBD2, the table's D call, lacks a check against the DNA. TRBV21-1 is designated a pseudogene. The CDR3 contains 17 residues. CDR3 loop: CASSKGCSPPNKETQYF. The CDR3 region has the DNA TGTGCCAGCAGCAAAGGGTGTTCCCCACCTAATAAGGAGACCCAGTACTTC.

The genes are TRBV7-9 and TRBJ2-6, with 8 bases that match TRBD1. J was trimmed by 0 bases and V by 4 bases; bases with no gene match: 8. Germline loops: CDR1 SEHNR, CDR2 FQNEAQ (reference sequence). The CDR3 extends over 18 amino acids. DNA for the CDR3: TGTGCCAGCAGCTCCCGACAGGGGTTAAGCTCTGGGGCCAACGTCCTGACTTTC. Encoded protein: CASSSRQGLSSGANVLTF. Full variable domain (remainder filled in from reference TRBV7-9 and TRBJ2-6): DTGVSQNPRHKITKRGQNVTFRCDPISEHNRLYWYRQTLGQGPEFLTYFQNEAQLEKSRLLSDRFSAERPKGSFSTLEIQRTEQGDSAMYLCASSSRQGLSSGANVLTFGAGSRLTVL.

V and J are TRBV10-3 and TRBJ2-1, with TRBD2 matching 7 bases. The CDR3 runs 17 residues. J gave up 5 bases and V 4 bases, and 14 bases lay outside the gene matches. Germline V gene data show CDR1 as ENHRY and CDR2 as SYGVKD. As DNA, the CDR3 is TGTGCCATCAGTGGAGGGATGGCGGGAGAAAAAAACAATGAGCAGTTCTTC. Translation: CAISGGMAGEKNNEQFF.

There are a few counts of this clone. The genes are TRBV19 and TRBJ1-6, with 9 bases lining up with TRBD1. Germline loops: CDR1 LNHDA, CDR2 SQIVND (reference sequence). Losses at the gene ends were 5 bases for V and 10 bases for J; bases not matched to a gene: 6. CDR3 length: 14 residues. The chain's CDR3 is CASSAGTGHSPLHF. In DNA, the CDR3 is TGTGCCAGTAGTGCCGGGACAGGGCACTCACCCCTCCACTTT.

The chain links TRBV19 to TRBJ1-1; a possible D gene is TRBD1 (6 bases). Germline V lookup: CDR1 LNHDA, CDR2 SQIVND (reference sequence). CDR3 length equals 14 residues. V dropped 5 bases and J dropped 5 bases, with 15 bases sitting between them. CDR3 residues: CASSLGGGFTEAFF. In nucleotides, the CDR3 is TGTGCCAGTAGTTTAGGGGGGGGGTTTACTGAAGCTTTCTTT.

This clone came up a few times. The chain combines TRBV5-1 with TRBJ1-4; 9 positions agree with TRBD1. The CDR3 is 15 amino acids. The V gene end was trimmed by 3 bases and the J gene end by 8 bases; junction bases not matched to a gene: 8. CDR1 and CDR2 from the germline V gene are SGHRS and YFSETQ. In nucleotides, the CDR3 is TGCGCCAGCAGCTCGACGGGACAGGGAGGAGAAAAACTGTTTTTT. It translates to CASSSTGQGGEKLFF.

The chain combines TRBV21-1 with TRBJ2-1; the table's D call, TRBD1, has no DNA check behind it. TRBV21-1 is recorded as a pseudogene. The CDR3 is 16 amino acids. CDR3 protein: CASSVRPGQGWGEQFF. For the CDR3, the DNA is TGTGCCAGCAGCGTACGTCCGGGACAGGGGTGGGGTGAGCAGTTCTTC.

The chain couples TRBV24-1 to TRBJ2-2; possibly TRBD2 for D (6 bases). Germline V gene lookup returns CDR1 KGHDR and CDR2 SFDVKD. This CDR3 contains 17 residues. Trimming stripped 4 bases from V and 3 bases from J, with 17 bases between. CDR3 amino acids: CATSDVKGGGDTGELFF. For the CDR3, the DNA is TGTGCCACCAGTGACGTGAAGGGTGGAGGGGACACCGGGGAGCTGTTTTTT.

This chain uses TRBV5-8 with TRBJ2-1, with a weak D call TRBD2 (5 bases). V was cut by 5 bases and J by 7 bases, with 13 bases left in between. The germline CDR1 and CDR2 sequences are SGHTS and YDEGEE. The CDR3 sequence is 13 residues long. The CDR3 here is CASSNFGRNEQFF. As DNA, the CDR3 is TGTGCCAGCAGTAATTTTGGGAGAAATGAGCAGTTCTTC.

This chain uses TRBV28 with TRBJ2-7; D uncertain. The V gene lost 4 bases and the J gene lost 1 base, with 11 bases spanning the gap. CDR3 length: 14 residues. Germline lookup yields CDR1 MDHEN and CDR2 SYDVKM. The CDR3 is CASSSPTDSYEQYV. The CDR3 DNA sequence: TGTGCCAGCAGTTCCCCTACTGATTCCTACGAGCAGTACGTC.

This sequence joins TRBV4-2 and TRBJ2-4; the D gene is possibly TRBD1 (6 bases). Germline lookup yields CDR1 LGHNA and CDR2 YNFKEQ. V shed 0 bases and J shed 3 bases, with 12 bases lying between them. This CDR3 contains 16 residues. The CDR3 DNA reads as TGTGCCAGCAGCCAAGATTTGGGGGCTGGCAAAAACATTCAGTACTTC. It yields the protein CASSQDLGAGKNIQYF.

Here the CDR3 reads CASSAGTGGDTQYF. The CDR3, as DNA: TGTGCCAGCAGCGCTGGGACAGGGGGGGATACGCAGTATTTT. The chain has TRBV9 and TRBJ2-3; TRBD1 matches 11 bases. The germline gives CDR1 SGDLS, CDR2 YYNGEE. Losses at the gene ends were 3 bases for V and 6 bases for J; bases not matched to a gene: 3. This CDR3 region has 14 residues.

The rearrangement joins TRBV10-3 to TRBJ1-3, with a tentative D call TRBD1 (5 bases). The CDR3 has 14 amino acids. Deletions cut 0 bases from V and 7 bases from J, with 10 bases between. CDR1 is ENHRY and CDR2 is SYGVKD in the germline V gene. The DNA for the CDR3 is TGTGCCATCAGTGAGTCGGGGGGTTTGAACACCATATATTTT. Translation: CAISESGGLNTIYF.

The CDR3 spells CASSIRTEDTEAFF. The CDR3, as DNA: TGTGCCAGCTCAATCCGGACAGAGGACACTGAAGCTTTCTTT. The V call is TRBV18, the J call TRBJ1-1; possible D gene TRBD1, 6 bases. V was cut by 5 bases and J by 3 bases, with 13 bases left in between. The CDR3 sequence is 14 residues long. From germline, CDR1 is KGHSH and CDR2 LQKENI.

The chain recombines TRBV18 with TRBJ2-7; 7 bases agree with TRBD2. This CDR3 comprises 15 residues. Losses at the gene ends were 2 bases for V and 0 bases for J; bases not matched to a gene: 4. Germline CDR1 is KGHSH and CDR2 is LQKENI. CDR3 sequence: CASSPGSGTSYEQYF. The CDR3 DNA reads TGTGCCAGCTCACCAGGCAGCGGGACCTCCTACGAGCAGTACTTC.

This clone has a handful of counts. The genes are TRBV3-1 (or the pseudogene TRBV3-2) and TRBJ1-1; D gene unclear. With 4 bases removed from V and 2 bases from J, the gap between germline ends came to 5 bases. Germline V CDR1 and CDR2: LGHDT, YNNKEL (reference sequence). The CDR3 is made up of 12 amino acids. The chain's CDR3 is CASSPSNTEAFF. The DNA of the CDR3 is TGTGCCAGCAGCCCCTCCAACACTGAAGCTTTCTTT.

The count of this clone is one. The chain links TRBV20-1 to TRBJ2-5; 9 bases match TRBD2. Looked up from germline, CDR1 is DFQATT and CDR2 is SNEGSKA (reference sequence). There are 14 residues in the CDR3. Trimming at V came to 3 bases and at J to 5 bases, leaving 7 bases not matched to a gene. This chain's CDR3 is CSASIASGAETQYF. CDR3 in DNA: TGCAGTGCTAGTATTGCTAGCGGGGCGGAGACCCAGTACTTC.